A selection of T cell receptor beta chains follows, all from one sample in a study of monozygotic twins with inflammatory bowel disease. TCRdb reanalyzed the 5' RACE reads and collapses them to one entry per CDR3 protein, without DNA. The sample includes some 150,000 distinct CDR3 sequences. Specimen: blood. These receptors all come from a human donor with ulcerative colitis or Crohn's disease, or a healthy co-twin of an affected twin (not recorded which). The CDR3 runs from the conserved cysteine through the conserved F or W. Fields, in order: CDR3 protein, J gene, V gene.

CDR3aa: CASSIDSGTSGKFF
j_gene: TRBJ2-1
v_gene: TRBV19

CDR3aa: CSAREDRYTEAFF
j_gene: TRBJ1-1
v_gene: TRBV20-1

CDR3aa: CASSLIEGLADPGEQYF
j_gene: TRBJ2-7
v_gene: TRBV12-3/TRBV12-4

CDR3aa: CASSLGRGRTGELFF
j_gene: TRBJ2-2
v_gene: TRBV5-6

CDR3aa: CASGLGQPQHF
j_gene: TRBJ1-5
v_gene: TRBV27

CDR3aa: CASSKGIGETQYF
j_gene: TRBJ2-5
v_gene: TRBV7-2

CDR3aa: CASSYSTNTEAFF
j_gene: TRBJ1-1
v_gene: TRBV6-5

CDR3aa: CASSQSRSSYEQYF
j_gene: TRBJ2-7
v_gene: TRBV14

CDR3aa: CSARDSVGGGSPLHF
j_gene: TRBJ1-6
v_gene: TRBV20-1

CDR3aa: CASSQEGGRAVSYNEQFF
j_gene: TRBJ2-1
v_gene: TRBV4-3

CDR3aa: CASSYVPGELFF
j_gene: TRBJ2-2
v_gene: TRBV6-5

CDR3aa: CSARDGRGGQPQHF
j_gene: TRBJ1-5
v_gene: TRBV20-1

CDR3aa: CASMEWTTGAEQFF
j_gene: TRBJ2-1
v_gene: TRBV27

CDR3aa: CASSFDRDLTYEQYF
j_gene: TRBJ2-7
v_gene: TRBV6-5

CDR3aa: CASRRQGASYEQYF
j_gene: TRBJ2-7
v_gene: TRBV27

CDR3aa: CASSYSTRGRSLNTEAFF
j_gene: TRBJ1-1
v_gene: TRBV6-2/TRBV6-3

CDR3aa: CASSAGTANYGYTF
j_gene: TRBJ1-2
v_gene: TRBV7-9

CDR3aa: CASSTISGDRGLTDTQYF
j_gene: TRBJ2-3
v_gene: TRBV6-1

CDR3aa: CASSIRQIQETQYF
j_gene: TRBJ2-5
v_gene: TRBV28

CDR3aa: CASSFRRQVGYNEQFF
j_gene: TRBJ2-1
v_gene: TRBV28

CDR3aa: CASFYSRVYNEQFF
j_gene: TRBJ2-1
v_gene: TRBV6-6

CDR3aa: CASSEMSDYGYTF
j_gene: TRBJ1-2
v_gene: TRBV2

CDR3aa: CSGCRGAYNEQFF
j_gene: TRBJ2-1
v_gene: TRBV29-1

CDR3aa: CSARVTEENQPQHF
j_gene: TRBJ1-5
v_gene: TRBV20-1

CDR3aa: CASSYVTFAGELFF
j_gene: TRBJ2-2
v_gene: TRBV6-5

CDR3aa: CASRDPGVDEQFF
j_gene: TRBJ2-1
v_gene: TRBV6-1

CDR3aa: CSAPRGASYEQYF
j_gene: TRBJ2-7
v_gene: TRBV20-1

CDR3aa: CASSPRSSLDPEAFF
j_gene: TRBJ1-1
v_gene: TRBV4-2

CDR3aa: CASTQSHYGYTF
j_gene: TRBJ1-2
v_gene: TRBV2

CDR3aa: CSVVRDIPYNEQFF
j_gene: TRBJ2-1
v_gene: TRBV29-1

CDR3aa: CASSLRGAGTYNEQFF
j_gene: TRBJ2-1
v_gene: TRBV13

CDR3aa: CAGGGFSDTQYF
j_gene: TRBJ2-3
v_gene: TRBV28

CDR3aa: CASSEQGNTEAFF
j_gene: TRBJ1-1
v_gene: TRBV2

CDR3aa: CASSTEGMGYEQYF
j_gene: TRBJ2-7
v_gene: TRBV28

CDR3aa: CASTPGAFVTDTQYF
j_gene: TRBJ2-3
v_gene: TRBV28

CDR3aa: CASSYSSYTGELFF
j_gene: TRBJ2-2
v_gene: TRBV6-5

CDR3aa: CASIGRTVNRYF
j_gene: TRBJ2-3
v_gene: TRBV28

CDR3aa: CASSPPSGSGDNEQFF
j_gene: TRBJ2-1
v_gene: TRBV7-9

CDR3aa: CSARVAISTEAFF
j_gene: TRBJ1-1
v_gene: TRBV20-1

CDR3aa: CSARPGLALYNEQFF
j_gene: TRBJ2-1
v_gene: TRBV20-1

CDR3aa: CSAWASGYEQYF
j_gene: TRBJ2-7
v_gene: TRBV20-1

CDR3aa: CASSLGLTGYEQYF
j_gene: TRBJ2-7
v_gene: TRBV5-4

CDR3aa: CASSEGPQRQETQYF
j_gene: TRBJ2-5
v_gene: TRBV6-1

CDR3aa: CSARETHFQGGVGYTF
j_gene: TRBJ1-2
v_gene: TRBV20-1

CDR3aa: CASSLKQGNPEAFF
j_gene: TRBJ1-1
v_gene: TRBV7-8

CDR3aa: CASSLVSGKMDGYTF
j_gene: TRBJ1-2
v_gene: TRBV11-2

CDR3aa: CASSFFPGTGSAGELFF
j_gene: TRBJ2-2
v_gene: TRBV7-6

CDR3aa: CATAGQGTYEQYF
j_gene: TRBJ2-7
v_gene: TRBV6-5

CDR3aa: CSASRPGGRTGELFF
j_gene: TRBJ2-2
v_gene: TRBV20-1

CDR3aa: CASSLLEGAAGF
j_gene: TRBJ2-7
v_gene: TRBV7-6

CDR3aa: CARRVYNEQFF
j_gene: TRBJ2-1
v_gene: TRBV2

CDR3aa: CASSQDERSNYGYTF
j_gene: TRBJ1-2
v_gene: TRBV4-2

CDR3aa: CSVDGWRGPKETQYF
j_gene: TRBJ2-5
v_gene: TRBV29-1

CDR3aa: CASSVTGGTYNEQFF
j_gene: TRBJ2-1
v_gene: TRBV5-1

CDR3aa: CASSLAPGSLGAQHF
j_gene: TRBJ1-5
v_gene: TRBV27